These 19 T cell receptor beta chains came from one sample sequenced in a study of blood T cell repertoires in COVID-19. Method: immunoSEQ multiplex PCR; TCRdb's copy keeps in-frame clones and lacks some. The data contain nearly 200,000 clones, 84% of them seen just once; the ten biggest clones take up 5.1%. Sequenced sample: peripheral blood. The receptor source for this set is a woman between 65 and 79 years old with active or convalescent COVID-19.

The V and J genes are TRBV14 and TRBJ2-1; 7 nucleotides line up with TRBD1. Looked up from germline, CDR1 is SGHDN and CDR2 is FVKESK. Trimming removed 4 bases from V and 10 bases from J; junction bases left unmatched: 7. This CDR3 comprises 13 residues. The CDR3: CASSRHRGYEQFF. In nucleotides, the CDR3 is TGTGCCAGCAGCCGCCACAGGGGCTACGAGCAGTTCTTC.

This sequence joins TRBV27 and TRBJ2-7; TRBD2 might be the D (6 bases). The CDR3 consists of 15 residues. Trimming pared 4 bases from V and 2 bases from J, leaving 15 bases between. CDR1 and CDR2 (germline): MNHEY, SMNVEV (reference sequence). As DNA, the CDR3 is TGTGCCAGCAGTTCGGGCCCGGGAGCGGCCTACGAGCAGTACTTC. Translation gives CASSSGPGAAYEQYF.

The V and J genes are TRBV7-2 and TRBJ2-3; 10 bases map to TRBD2. V gave up 5 bases and J gave up 4 bases; unmatched junction bases: 9. The germline V gene encodes CDR1 SGHTA and CDR2 FQGNSA. The CDR3 loop spans 16 amino acids. Here the CDR3 reads CASSGRGLAGADTQYF. The CDR3 DNA sequence: TGTGCCAGCAGCGGACGGGGGCTAGCGGGAGCAGATACGCAGTATTTT.

The rearrangement joins TRBV27 to TRBJ2-2; D is perhaps TRBD2 (6 bases). The germline V gene encodes CDR1 MNHEY and CDR2 SMNVEV (reference sequence). Trimming pared 1 base from V and 8 bases from J, leaving 17 bases between. CDR3 size: 16 residues. This chain's CDR3 is CASSLFTGALGGELFF. CDR3 sequence (DNA): TGTGCCAGCAGTTTATTTACGGGAGCGCTGGGTGGGGAGCTGTTTTTT.

The chain is built from TRBV6-5 and TRBJ2-7, with a possible D match to TRBD2 (5 bases). The ends were cut back, 8 bases at V and 1 base at J, with 15 bases in the middle. The CDR3 consists of 14 residues. Per germline, CDR1 MNHEY and CDR2 SVGAGI. Written as DNA, the CDR3 is TGTGCCAGCGCAGAAGGACTCCTATCCTACGAGCAGTACTTC. Protein product: CASAEGLLSYEQYF.

This clone was seen only once. The chain employs TRBV28 and TRBJ2-7; TRBD1 matches at 9 bases. Trimming cost V 3 bases and J 11 bases; bases outside gene matches: 8. CDR1 is MDHEN, CDR2 SYDVKM, per germline. The CDR3 covers 13 residues. The CDR3 region has the DNA TGTGCCAGCAGTTTCAAGGACAGGGGAACGGAGTACTTC. Its protein product is CASSFKDRGTEYF.

The genes are TRBV6-5 and TRBJ1-2; 8 bases line up with TRBD1. Germline lookup yields CDR1 MNHEY and CDR2 SVGAGI. V shed 6 bases and J 8 bases; nucleotides not matched to a gene: 8. The CDR3 covers 13 residues. The CDR3 reads CASSGRTGLGYTF. The CDR3 region has the DNA TGTGCCAGCAGCGGCCGGACAGGGCTCGGCTACACCTTC.

For the CDR3, the DNA is TGTGCCAGCTCACCACCGGGACTAGCGGGACAAGAGACCCAGTACTTC. As protein: CASSPPGLAGQETQYF. The chain links TRBV18 to TRBJ2-5, with TRBD2 matching 13 bases. Germline lookup yields CDR1 KGHSH and CDR2 LQKENI. V shed 0 bases, J shed 2 bases, and the junction held 0 bases outside the gene matches. The CDR3 runs to 16 residues.

This sequence joins TRBV11-2 and TRBJ2-3, with 11 positions matching TRBD2. CDR3 length equals 16 residues. Germline V gene data show CDR1 as SGHAT and CDR2 as FQNNGV. The V and J ends lost 5 bases and 4 bases, in that order; junction bases with no gene match: 8. The CDR3 DNA sequence: TGTGCCAGCAGCCAACTAGCGGGAGCTTTAGCAGATACGCAGTATTTT. Its protein product is CASSQLAGALADTQYF.

The rearrangement uses TRBV28 and TRBJ1-3; 7 nucleotides agree with TRBD1. The CDR3 spans 17 residues. Germline values: CDR1 MDHEN, CDR2 SYDVKM. After removal of 6 bases from V and 4 bases from J, the junction contained 15 bases not matched to a gene. CDR3: CASSPHKGAPGGNTIYF. The DNA of the CDR3 is TGTGCCAGCAGCCCCCATAAGGGGGCGCCGGGAGGAAACACCATATATTTT.

This clone occurred a few times. The chain has TRBV19 and TRBJ1-1; no clear D. The CDR3 runs 15 residues. V was pared by 5 bases and J by 6 bases, with 19 bases between. Germline values: CDR1 LNHDA, CDR2 SQIVND (reference sequence). DNA of the CDR3: TGTGCCAGTAGTTTGGACCGGGGTGGGGTGGCTGAAGCTTTCTTT. Its translation: CASSLDRGGVAEAFF.

The gene calls are TRBV7-9 and TRBJ2-3, with D uncertain. V was clipped by 5 bases and J by 2 bases, with 8 bases between them. The germline V gene encodes CDR1 SEHNR and CDR2 FQNEAQ (reference sequence). The CDR3 sequence is 13 residues long. As DNA, the CDR3 is TGTGCCAGCAGCCCGTCGGTCACAGATACGCAGTATTTT. Translated, it gives CASSPSVTDTQYF.

This clone has just one count. The V and J genes are TRBV6-5 and TRBJ2-7, with TRBD2 identical over 8 bases. The V gene's germline CDR1 is MNHEY and CDR2 SVGAGI. The CDR3 runs to 15 residues. The ends lost 6 bases at V and 2 bases at J; junction bases unmatched: 9. The CDR3 bases are TGTGCCAGCAGCCCCGGGGGGGCGGCTGCCTACGAGCAGTACTTC. Its translation is CASSPGGAAAYEQYF.

This clone was counted between two and nine times. The genes are TRBV3-1 (or the pseudogene TRBV3-2) and TRBJ2-3, with D possibly being TRBD1 (5 bases). V was clipped by 4 bases and J by 1 base, with 12 bases between them. The CDR3 has 15 amino acids. Germline V gene data show CDR1 as LGHDT and CDR2 as YNNKEL (reference sequence). In DNA form, the CDR3 reads TGTGCCAGCAGCCTAAAGGGGTACCGCACAGATACGCAGTATTTT. It encodes CASSLKGYRTDTQYF.

This sequence joins TRBV9 and TRBJ2-1, with D perhaps TRBD1 (6 bases). This CDR3 has 18 amino acids. Deletions cut 2 bases from V and 0 bases from J, with 18 bases between. Germline V gene data show CDR1 as SGDLS and CDR2 as YYNGEE. CDR3 region: CASSVRGTSAFSYNEQFF. CDR3 nucleotide sequence: TGTGCCAGCAGCGTGAGGGGGACCAGCGCCTTCTCCTACAATGAGCAGTTCTTC.

The rearrangement links TRBV3-1 (or the pseudogene TRBV3-2) to TRBJ2-7, with 10 bases lining up with TRBD2. The CDR3 totals 15 residues. The ends lost 4 bases at V and 0 bases at J; junction bases unmatched: 3. Per the germline V gene, CDR1 is LGHDT and CDR2 is YNNKEL (reference sequence). This CDR3 reads CASSPGLAASYEQYF. The CDR3 DNA sequence: TGTGCCAGCAGCCCCGGACTAGCGGCCTCCTACGAGCAGTACTTC.

The chain carries TRBV6-4 and TRBJ2-1; 7 bases align to TRBD2. Germline V lookup: CDR1 MRHNA, CDR2 SNTAGT. V was clipped by 6 bases and J by 0 bases; unmatched bases: 5. This CDR3 is built from 15 residues. The CDR3 DNA sequence: TGTGCCAGCAGCCCTCGCGGGGGCTCCTACAATGAGCAGTTCTTC. It translates to CASSPRGGSYNEQFF.

The V and J genes are TRBV3-1 (or the pseudogene TRBV3-2) and TRBJ2-7, with unresolved D. From germline, CDR1 is LGHDT and CDR2 YNNKEL (reference sequence). V gave up 1 base and J gave up 6 bases, with 13 bases separating them. This CDR3 has 14 amino acids. DNA for the CDR3: TGTGCCAGCAGCCAAGGTGGAGTGCGAGGCGAGCAGTACTTC. It yields the protein CASSQGGVRGEQYF.

The chain recombines TRBV6-6 with TRBJ2-7; D gene ambiguous. Deletions cut 8 bases from V and 2 bases from J, with 16 bases between. The CDR3 totals 14 residues. Looked up from germline, CDR1 is MNHNY and CDR2 is SVGAGI (reference sequence). CDR3 amino acids: CASRLVGTTYEQYF. CDR3 in DNA: TGTGCCAGCCGACTGGTGGGTACTACCTACGAGCAGTACTTC.